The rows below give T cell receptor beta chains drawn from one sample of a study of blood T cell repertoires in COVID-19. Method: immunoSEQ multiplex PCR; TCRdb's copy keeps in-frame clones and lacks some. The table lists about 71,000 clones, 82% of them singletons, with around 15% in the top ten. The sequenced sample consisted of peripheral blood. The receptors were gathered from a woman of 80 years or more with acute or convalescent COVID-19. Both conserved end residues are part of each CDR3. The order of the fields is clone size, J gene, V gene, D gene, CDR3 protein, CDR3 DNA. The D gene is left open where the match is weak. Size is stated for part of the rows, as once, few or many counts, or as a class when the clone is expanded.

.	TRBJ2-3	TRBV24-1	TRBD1	CATSGNYRDRGTDTQYF	TGTGCCACCAGTGGCAATTACAGGGACAGGGGCACAGATACGCAGTATTTT
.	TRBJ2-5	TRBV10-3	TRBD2	CAISGMAGEETQYF	TGTGCCATCAGTGGGATGGCGGGAGAAGAGACCCAGTACTTC
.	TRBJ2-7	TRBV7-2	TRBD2	CASSGGLAGGPSYEQYF	TGTGCCAGCAGCGGAGGCCTAGCGGGAGGACCTTCCTACGAGCAGTACTTC
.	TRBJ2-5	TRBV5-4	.	CASSVRSQETQYF	TGTGCCAGCAGTGTGCGGAGCCAAGAGACCCAGTACTTC
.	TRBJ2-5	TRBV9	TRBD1	CASSPRTGTVLETQYF	TGTGCCAGCAGCCCGAGGACCGGGACAGTATTGGAGACCCAGTACTTC
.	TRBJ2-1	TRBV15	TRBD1	CATSTLQGASEQFF	TGTGCCACCAGTACCCTACAGGGGGCCAGTGAGCAGTTCTTC
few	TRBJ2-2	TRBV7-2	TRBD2	CASSYSSGPTGELFF	TGTGCCAGCAGCTACTCTAGCGGCCCCACCGGGGAGCTGTTTTTT
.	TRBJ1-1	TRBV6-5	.	CACRKELSTEAFF	TGTGCCTGCCGCAAGGAGTTGAGCACTGAAGCTTTCTTT
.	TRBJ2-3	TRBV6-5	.	CASRAAGTDTQYF	TGTGCCAGCAGGGCAGCGGGCACAGATACGCAGTATTTT
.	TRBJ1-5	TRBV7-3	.	CASSLTGGSQPQHF	TGTGCCAGCAGCTTAACGGGGGGGTCTCAGCCCCAGCATTTT
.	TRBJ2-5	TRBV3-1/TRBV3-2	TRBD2	CASSQATISGKETQYF	TGTGCCAGCAGCCAAGCGACGATCAGCGGGAAAGAGACCCAGTACTTC
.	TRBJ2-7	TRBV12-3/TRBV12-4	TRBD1	CASRGQGTWEQYF	TGTGCCAGCAGAGGACAGGGAACTTGGGAGCAGTACTTC
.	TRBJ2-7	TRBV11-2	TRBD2	CASSLPFRRGEHEQYF	TGTGCCAGCAGCTTACCCTTCCGGCGGGGGGAACACGAGCAGTACTTC
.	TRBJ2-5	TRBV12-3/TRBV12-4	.	CASIRGQETQYF	TGTGCCAGTATCAGAGGCCAAGAGACCCAGTACTTC
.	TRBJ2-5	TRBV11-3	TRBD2	CASSFGLAGGQETQYF	TGTGCCAGCAGCTTCGGACTAGCGGGAGGTCAAGAGACCCAGTACTTC
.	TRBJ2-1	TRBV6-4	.	CASSIEDSYNEQFF	TGTGCCAGCAGCATCGAGGACTCCTACAATGAGCAGTTCTTC
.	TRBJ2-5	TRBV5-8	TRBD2	CASSRWGGETQYF	TGTGCCAGCAGCCGTTGGGGGGGAGAGACCCAGTACTTC
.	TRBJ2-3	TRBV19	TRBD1	CASSFKTGWVSDTQYF	TGTGCCAGTAGTTTCAAGACAGGGTGGGTGTCCGATACGCAGTATTTT
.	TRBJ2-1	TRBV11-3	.	CASSLGEGENEQFF	TGTGCCAGCAGCTTAGGGGAGGGGGAGAATGAGCAGTTCTTC
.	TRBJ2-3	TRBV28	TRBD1	CASSLYSGTGGATDTQYF	TGTGCCAGCAGTTTATACTCCGGGACAGGGGGCGCCACAGATACGCAGTATTTT
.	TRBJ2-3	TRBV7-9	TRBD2	CASSPGGPADTQYF	TGTGCCAGCAGCCCGGGAGGGCCGGCAGATACGCAGTATTTT
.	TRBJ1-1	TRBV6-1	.	CASSDGPATEAFF	TGTGCCAGCAGTGATGGGCCCGCCACTGAAGCTTTCTTT
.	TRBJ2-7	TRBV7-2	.	CASSSNSGSSYEQYF	TGTGCCAGCAGCTCTAATAGCGGCAGCTCCTACGAGCAGTACTTC
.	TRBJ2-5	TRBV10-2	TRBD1	CASRDRGWETQYF	TGCGCCAGCAGGGACAGGGGGTGGGAGACCCAGTACTTC
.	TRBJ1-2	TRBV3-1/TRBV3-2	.	CASSQDQGTLGGYTF	TGTGCCAGCAGCCAAGATCAGGGTACTCTAGGGGGCTACACCTTC
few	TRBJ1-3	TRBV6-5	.	CASSYSQGSSGNTIYF	TGTGCCAGCAGTTACTCACAGGGCAGCTCTGGAAACACCATATATTTT
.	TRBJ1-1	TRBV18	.	CASSLNGDGLSFF	TGTGCCAGCTCACTGAACGGGGATGGGTTGAGCTTCTTT
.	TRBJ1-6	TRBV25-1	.	CASSRGGVGSPLHF	TGTGCCAGCAGTAGAGGGGGGGTGGGTTCACCCCTCCACTTT
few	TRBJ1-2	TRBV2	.	CASSGSLTSYGYTF	TGTGCCAGCAGTGGGTCCCTGACAAGCTATGGCTACACCTTC
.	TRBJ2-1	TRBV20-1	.	CSASVRREQFF	TGCAGTGCTAGTGTGAGGAGGGAGCAGTTCTTC
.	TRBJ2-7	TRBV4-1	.	CASSQDQGFGEQYF	TGCGCCAGCAGCCAAGACCAGGGTTTTGGGGAGCAGTACTTC
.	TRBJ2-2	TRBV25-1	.	CASSTRPGSYTGELFF	TGCGCCAGCAGTACAAGACCAGGGTCTTACACCGGGGAGCTGTTTTTT
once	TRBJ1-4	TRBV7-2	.	CASNLGNLREKLFF	TGTGCCAGCAACCTCGGGAATTTAAGGGAAAAACTGTTTTTT
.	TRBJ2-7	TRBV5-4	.	CASSSRSTGEQYF	TGTGCCAGCAGTTCACGCTCTACGGGCGAGCAGTACTTC
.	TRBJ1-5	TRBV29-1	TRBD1	CSVARGLGQPQHF	TGCAGCGTAGCGAGGGGGCTTGGTCAGCCCCAGCATTTT
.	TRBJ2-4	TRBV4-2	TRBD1	CASSQGGRGQNIQYF	TGTGCCAGCAGCCAAGGGGGCAGGGGGCAAAACATTCAGTACTTC
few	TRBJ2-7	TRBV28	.	CASRAGVGMGEQYF	TGTGCCAGCAGGGCGGGTGTCGGGATGGGGGAGCAGTACTTC
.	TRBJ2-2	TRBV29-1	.	CSVDRGVTGELFF	TGCAGCGTTGACAGGGGGGTGACCGGGGAGCTGTTTTTT
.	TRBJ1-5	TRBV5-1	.	CASSLVGGAGNQPQHF	TGCGCCAGCAGCTTGGTGGGGGGGGCGGGCAATCAGCCCCAGCATTTT
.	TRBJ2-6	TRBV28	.	CASSPQRAGANVLTF	TGTGCCAGCAGCCCACAGCGGGCTGGGGCCAACGTCCTGACTTTC
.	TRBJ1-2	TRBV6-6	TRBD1	CASTKGDRGAGYGYTF	TGTGCCAGCACCAAAGGGGACAGGGGCGCGGGCTATGGCTACACCTTC
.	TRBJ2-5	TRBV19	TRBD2	CTSSPSTSGAETQYF	TGTACCAGTAGTCCCTCGACTAGCGGGGCGGAGACCCAGTACTTC
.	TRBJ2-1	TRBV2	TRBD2	CATGTTSGRAYPQFF	TGTGCCACCGGGACTACTAGCGGGAGGGCCTATCCTCAGTTCTTC
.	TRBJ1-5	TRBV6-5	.	CASSTGRVYQPQHF	TGTGCCAGCAGTACAGGGAGGGTATATCAGCCCCAGCATTTT
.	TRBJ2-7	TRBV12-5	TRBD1	CASGLPTGGSYEQYF	TGTGCTAGTGGTCTCCCGACAGGGGGTTCCTACGAGCAGTACTTC
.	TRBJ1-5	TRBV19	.	CASSIGGGSNQPQHF	TGTGCCAGTAGTATAGGCGGCGGGAGTAATCAGCCCCAGCATTTT
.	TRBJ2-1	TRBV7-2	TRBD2	CASSLARLAGGYNEQFF	TGTGCCAGCAGCTTAGCTAGACTAGCGGGAGGGTACAATGAGCAGTTCTTC
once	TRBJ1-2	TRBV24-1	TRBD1	CATSERGHRDGYTF	TGTGCCACCAGTGAAAGGGGGCATAGGGATGGCTACACCTTC
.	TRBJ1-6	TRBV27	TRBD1	CASSPGTGYSPLHF	TGTGCCAGCAGCCCAGGGACAGGGTACTCACCCCTCCACTTT
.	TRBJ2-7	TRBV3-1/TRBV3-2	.	CASRGLSYEQYF	TGTGCCAGCAGGGGACTCTCCTACGAGCAGTACTTC